The 29 T cell receptor beta chains reported below all come from one sample, sequenced in a study of radiotherapy plus CTLA-4 blockade in lung cancer. The table came from immunoSEQ multiplex PCR; TCRdb's copy has only in-frame clones and leaves some out. The table includes 52,000 or so clones, around 85% detected once. The material was peripheral blood, obtained from a patient treated with radiotherapy plus ipilimumab. The receptor source for this set is a human donor with non-small cell lung cancer who had a partial response to radiotherapy plus ipilimumab.

The chain carries TRBV30 and TRBJ1-5; no clear D. This CDR3 spans 14 amino acids. Trimming left V 4 bases short and J 0 bases short, with 10 bases between. CDR1 GTSNPN and CDR2 SVGIG come from the germline V gene (reference sequence). The CDR3: CAWKKASSNQPQHF. DNA for the CDR3: TGTGCCTGGAAGAAAGCATCTAGCAATCAGCCCCAGCATTTT.

The V call is TRBV7-3, the J call TRBJ2-3, with 11 bases aligning to TRBD2. J lost 1 base, V lost 5 bases, and 2 bases had no gene match. This CDR3 spans 15 amino acids. From germline, CDR1 is SGHTA and CDR2 FQGTGA. The DNA for the CDR3 is TGTGCCAGCAGCATTAGCGGGGGGGGCACAGATACGCAGTATTTT. Residues: CASSISGGGTDTQYF.

The J gene is TRBJ1-1, the V gene TRBV27, with D unresolved. Trimming took off 3 bases at V and 2 bases at J, with 10 bases between the two ends. CDR1 MNHEY and CDR2 SMNVEV come from the germline V gene (reference sequence). The CDR3 spans 14 residues. For the CDR3, the DNA is TGTGCCAGCAGTTTCGACTGGACTAACACTGAAGCTTTCTTT. Translation: CASSFDWTNTEAFF.

The gene calls are TRBV2 and TRBJ1-2; no clear D gene. V lost 2 bases to trimming and J lost 3 bases, with 13 bases between them. CDR1 is SNHLY and CDR2 is FYNNEI in the germline V gene. The CDR3 is 15 residues long. CDR3 sequence reads: CASSERWEVDYGYTF. CDR3 nucleotides: TGTGCCAGCAGTGAACGTTGGGAGGTGGACTATGGCTACACCTTC.

The V gene is TRBV19, the J gene TRBJ1-6; perhaps TRBD1 as D (6 bases). Germline CDR1 and CDR2: LNHDA and SQIVND (reference sequence). There are 15 residues in the CDR3. V shed 6 bases and J shed 5 bases, with 14 bases lying between them. The CDR3 sequence: CASRDGTTNNSPLHF. In DNA form, the CDR3 reads TGTGCCAGTAGAGACGGGACAACTAATAATTCACCCCTCCACTTT.

The V and J genes are TRBV15 and TRBJ2-3, with TRBD1 as a possible D gene (6 bases). CDR1 and CDR2 (germline): LNHNV, YYDKDF (reference sequence). The CDR3 spans 12 residues. V shed 0 bases and J shed 10 bases, with 8 bases lying between them. The chain's CDR3 is CATSRDRGAQYF. CDR3 nucleotides: TGTGCCACCAGCAGAGACAGGGGAGCGCAGTATTTT.

The chain employs TRBV19 and TRBJ2-3, with TRBD1 identical over 9 bases. The V segment lost 3 bases and the J segment 4 bases; nucleotides outside the gene matches: 8. The CDR3 runs to 16 residues. Germline loops: CDR1 LNHDA, CDR2 SQIVND (reference sequence). CDR3 sequence reads: CASSIPPGQGPDTQYF. CDR3 nucleotide sequence: TGTGCCAGTAGTATCCCCCCTGGACAGGGGCCAGATACGCAGTATTTT.

In its sample, this clone ranks as medium-sized (0.01 to 0.1%). The gene calls are TRBV4-1 and TRBJ1-1; D ambiguous. V lost 4 bases, J lost 11 bases, and 17 bases lay in between. The germline V gene encodes CDR1 MGHRA and CDR2 YSYEKL. The CDR3 is made up of 13 amino acids. CDR3 sequence (DNA): TGCGCCAGCAGCCCAAGTACCGGAGTAAAGGCTTTCTTT. Translating it yields CASSPSTGVKAFF.

The chain carries TRBV7-8 and TRBJ1-6; D not resolved. Between the trimmed V and J ends, which lost 5 bases and 0 bases, there was a span of 17 bases. CDR3 size: 18 residues. Germline loops: CDR1 SGHVS, CDR2 FQNEAQ. CDR3 protein: CASSDTFRLSSYNSPLHF. The CDR3 DNA is TGTGCCAGCAGCGACACTTTCAGGCTAAGCTCCTATAATTCACCCCTCCACTTT.

There are a few counts of this clone. V gene TRBV2 combines with J gene TRBJ2-7; 8 bases are shared with TRBD2. Trimming cost V 3 bases and J 3 bases; bases outside gene matches: 4. Germline V gene sequence: CDR1 SNHLY, CDR2 FYNNEI. This CDR3 is 14 amino acids long. CDR3 coding DNA: TGTGCCAGCAGTGATCCGGGAGGGAACTACGAGCAGTACTTC. It is translated as CASSDPGGNYEQYF.

A remark on this clone: An end of the junction differs from the germline gene, which may be a read error. The chain joins TRBV19 to TRBJ2-2; 12 bases fit TRBD2. The germline gives CDR1 LNHDA, CDR2 SQIVND (reference sequence). The CDR3 contains 20 residues. The CDR3 sequence is CASAKGGTSGFPYPAGEPFF. CDR3 bases: TGTGCCAGTGCCAAAGGCGGGACTAGCGGGTTCCCTTACCCCGCCGGGGAGCCGTTTTTT.

This clone was found once. The chain has TRBV11-3 and TRBJ2-5; a possible D gene is TRBD2 (5 bases). Germline V gene data show CDR1 as SGHNT and CDR2 as YENEEA. Trimming took 1 base from V and 1 from J, leaving 16 bases between them. There are 17 residues in the CDR3. As DNA, the CDR3 is TGTGCCAGCAGCTTAGGGCCCGAGGGTTCGGGCCAAGAGACCCAGTACTTC. This codes for CASSLGPEGSGQETQYF.

This chain links TRBV21-1 with TRBJ1-1; TRBD1, the D gene given by the table, was not confirmed from the DNA. TRBV21-1 is shown as a pseudogene. The CDR3 loop spans 15 amino acids. The CDR3 DNA sequence: TGTGCCAGCACCCCCCTGGGGGACAGGGACCCTGAAGCTTTCTTT. Protein sequence: CASTPLGDRDPEAFF.

The chain has TRBV27 and TRBJ2-3; tentative D call: TRBD2 (6 bases). This CDR3 contains 12 residues. Germline assignment: CDR1 MNHEY and CDR2 SMNVEV (reference sequence). V lost 9 bases, J lost 4 bases, and 11 bases lay in between. The CDR3 loop reads CASWRGSDTQYF. CDR3 DNA: TGTGCCAGTTGGAGGGGTTCAGATACGCAGTATTTT.

The V call is TRBV6-5, the J call TRBJ1-6, with TRBD1 matching 9 bases. The CDR3 covers 14 residues. Germline lookup yields CDR1 MNHEY and CDR2 SVGAGI. The trim removed 8 bases at V and 9 bases at J, leaving 8 bases unmatched. The CDR3: CASGPGQGTSPLHF. CDR3 bases: TGTGCCAGCGGGCCGGGACAGGGAACTTCACCCCTCCACTTT.

This chain uses TRBV9 with TRBJ1-2, with D possibly being TRBD1 (5 bases). This CDR3 comprises 13 residues. The germline V gene encodes CDR1 SGDLS and CDR2 YYNGEE. Trimming pared 4 bases from V and 13 bases from J, leaving 20 bases between. The DNA of the CDR3 is TGTGCCAGCAGCCTGGGGGGGGTAACACAACCCACCTTC. This translates into CASSLGGVTQPTF.

The chain carries TRBV28 and TRBJ2-7; 10 nucleotides agree with TRBD1. Germline V lookup: CDR1 MDHEN, CDR2 SYDVKM. CDR3 length: 14 amino acids. V dropped 5 bases and J dropped 5; count of bases not matched to a gene: 6. The CDR3 bases are TGTGCCAGCAGTCTACTCGGGACAGGGGACGAGCAGTACTTC. Translation: CASSLLGTGDEQYF.

This chain links TRBV5-6 with TRBJ1-4; no firm D call. The CDR3 has 12 residues. The germline gives CDR1 SGHDT, CDR2 YYEEEE. V gave up 0 bases and J gave up 8 bases, with 5 bases separating them. CDR3 DNA: TGTGCCAGCAGCTTGGACAGCGAAAAACTGTTTTTT. Its translation is CASSLDSEKLFF.

The chain recombines TRBV6-1 with TRBJ2-7; 10 bases align to TRBD1. In germline, CDR1 is MNHNS, CDR2 SASEGT. This CDR3 is built from 13 residues. Unmatched junction bases numbered 6, after V lost 8 bases and J lost 5 bases. CDR3 bases: TGTGCCAGCCTTGGGACAGGGGCCCACGAGCAGTACTTC. Its translation is CASLGTGAHEQYF.

The V gene is TRBV7-2, the J gene TRBJ2-3; 9 bases line up with TRBD2. With 3 bases clipped from V and 7 bases from J, the junction kept 11 bases outside the gene matches. CDR3 size: 16 residues. CDR1 is SGHTA and CDR2 is FQGNSA in the germline V gene. CDR3 amino acids: CASSFSSNAGGHTQYF. The CDR3 DNA follows: TGTGCCAGCAGCTTTAGTAGTAATGCGGGGGGGCATACGCAGTATTTT.

The chain has TRBV5-6 and TRBJ2-2, with 7 bases identical to TRBD1. CDR1 and CDR2 (germline): SGHDT, YYEEEE. V lost 3 bases to trimming and J lost 2 bases; unmatched junction nucleotides: 4. This CDR3 region has 15 residues. CDR3 in DNA: TGTGCCAGCAGCTGGAGACAGGGCAACACCGGGGAGCTGTTTTTT. It specifies CASSWRQGNTGELFF.

This sequence joins TRBV6-6 and TRBJ2-7; possibly TRBD2 for D (6 bases). The V gene's germline CDR1 is MNHNY and CDR2 SVGAGI (reference sequence). Trimming took off 5 bases at V and 6 bases at J, with 17 bases between the two ends. This CDR3 comprises 14 residues. The CDR3 coding sequence is TGTGCCAGCAGTCGGTACGTGACAGCGGGCGAGCAGTACTTC. This sequence encodes CASSRYVTAGEQYF.

This clone appeared a single time. The rearrangement uses TRBV7-6 and TRBJ2-5, with TRBD1 matching over 9 bases. The closer fit of TRBJ2-7 to the DNA end suggests the J call may be wrong. The CDR3 sequence is 13 residues long. Germline CDR1 is SGHVS and CDR2 is FNYEAQ. For the CDR3, the DNA is TGTGCCAGTACGGGACAGGGTAACTACGAGCAGTACTTC. This gives the protein CASTGQGNYEQYF.

This clone has just one count. The chain joins TRBV11-2 to TRBJ2-2; 8 nucleotides match TRBD2. This CDR3 region has 16 residues. Germline V gives CDR1 SGHAT, CDR2 FQNNGV. J lost 5 bases, V lost 5 bases, and 10 bases had no gene match. The CDR3 is CASSPLNRGGTGELFF. CDR3 coding DNA: TGTGCCAGCAGCCCCCTGAATCGCGGGGGGACCGGGGAGCTGTTTTTT. Supplemented by reference TRBV11-2 and TRBJ2-2, the full variable domain reads EAGVAQSPRYKIIEKRQSVAFWCNPISGHATLYWYQQILGQGPKLLIQFQNNGVVDDSQLPKDRFSAERLKGVDSTLKIQPAKLEDSAVYLCASSPLNRGGTGELFFGEGSRLTVL.

The chain has TRBV9 and TRBJ1-1; a possible D gene is TRBD1 (5 bases). V dropped 3 bases and J dropped 0 bases, with 12 bases sitting between them. Germline V gene lookup returns CDR1 SGDLS and CDR2 YYNGEE. The CDR3 is 15 amino acids. In DNA, the CDR3 is TGTGCCAGCAGCGATTTTCGGGGGATGAACACTGAAGCTTTCTTT. This sequence encodes CASSDFRGMNTEAFF.

This clone has a handful of counts. This chain joins TRBV7-3 and TRBJ1-1; perhaps TRBD1 as D (6 bases). Germline V lookup: CDR1 SGHTA, CDR2 FQGTGA. This CDR3 has 15 residues. V was trimmed by 2 bases and J by 3 bases, leaving 13 bases between them. CDR3 loop: CASSLGQGMDTEAFF. The CDR3, as DNA: TGTGCCAGCAGCTTAGGCCAGGGGATGGACACTGAAGCTTTCTTT.

CDR3 loop: CASSFGYVGQTILSYEQYF. The CDR3 bases are TGCGCCAGCAGCTTCGGCTATGTGGGGCAGACGATATTGTCCTACGAGCAGTACTTC. V and J are TRBV5-1 and TRBJ2-7, with D possibly TRBD1 on 5 matching bases. V was cut by 2 bases and J by 1 base, with 25 bases left in between. The germline gives CDR1 SGHRS, CDR2 YFSETQ. This CDR3 region has 19 residues.

This chain joins TRBV7-9 and TRBJ1-2; 7 bases are shared with TRBD1. CDR3 length equals 14 residues. V was pared by 5 bases and J by 7 bases, with 10 bases of the junction left unmatched. Germline V gene data show CDR1 as SEHNR and CDR2 as FQNEAQ (reference sequence). DNA for the CDR3: TGTGCCAGCAGCAGAAATCAGGGGGTCGCTGGCTACACCTTC. Protein sequence: CASSRNQGVAGYTF.

The genes are TRBV5-4 and TRBJ1-6; the match to TRBD1 covers 7 bases. Germline V gives CDR1 SGHNT, CDR2 YYREEE (reference sequence). V was clipped by 4 bases and J by 7 bases; unmatched bases: 11. This CDR3 is built from 16 residues. The chain's CDR3 is CASSPSAGGSNSPLHF. CDR3 bases: TGTGCCAGCAGCCCCTCTGCAGGGGGATCAAATTCACCCCTCCACTTT.